This entry describes one T cell receptor (beta chain). Its antigen is not known. Repertoires were generated with immunoSEQ multiplex PCR, while TCRdb's copy carries only in-frame clones and drops some. The top ten hold approximately 22% of the sample, which has some 86,000 clones, approximately 80% seen once. The germline CDR1 and CDR2 sequences are MNHNS and SASEGT. The V end was cut by 0 bases, the J end by 4 bases, with 9 bases between. The CDR3 sequence is 14 residues long. The entry originates in a study of T cell responses to AZD1222 COVID-19 vaccine. The study, taken as a whole, reports: White British donors predominated, females outnumbered males, and clonal diversity was possibly underestimated. Only 5 or 6 AZD1222 recipients tested seropositive at baseline. Recipients of two AZD1222 doses showed rising Spike-specific TCR breadth and depth. Vaccine-associated CD4 TCRs spanned spike, dominant at 160-218 and 743-854.

The chain employs TRBV6-1 and TRBJ1-2, with D possibly matching TRBD1 (6 bases). Source: peripheral blood, taken on day 0 of AZD1222 vaccination. The sequence came from an adult in good health. Here the CDR3 DNA reads TGTGCCAGCAGTGAAGCGGGACAACCCTATGGCTACACCTTC. Residues: CASSEAGQPYGYTF.